Below, 29 T cell receptor beta chains from the same sample are listed, as sequenced in a study of blood T cell repertoires in COVID-19 (dated by TCRdb to 2018 to 2020). Receptor amplification or capture employed the immunoSEQ multiplex PCR assay. TCRdb holds this immuneACCESS table with in-frame rearrangements only. Some clones are missing; in checked studies, unresolved V genes explain under half, and the rest has no known cause. In this sample the table shows about 200,000 clones, around 90% of which occur a single time. The ten largest clones capture over 2.5% of the sample. The source material was peripheral blood. These receptors were obtained from a man between 60 and 70 years old with acute or convalescent COVID-19.

V and J are TRBV7-3 and TRBJ1-1; no definite D call. The CDR3 loop spans 13 amino acids. Germline CDR1 SGHTA, CDR2 FQGTGA. V was cut by 5 bases and J by 2 bases, with 9 bases left in between. Written as DNA, the CDR3 is TGTGCCAGCAGCCTGCAGGAAAACACTGAAGCTTTCTTT. This encodes CASSLQENTEAFF.

The CDR3 DNA is TGCGCCAGCAGCTCACAGGGGGCGTATGAAGCTTTCTTT. Protein product: CASSSQGAYEAFF. The V gene is TRBV5-1, the J gene TRBJ1-1, with 9 bases that match TRBD1. Germline lookup yields CDR1 SGHRS and CDR2 YFSETQ. Trimming removed 3 bases from V and 7 bases from J; junction bases left unmatched: 4. The CDR3 length is 13 residues.

CDR3 amino acids: CASSLEDRAHYGYTF. The CDR3 DNA reads TGTGCCAGCAGCTTAGAGGACAGGGCGCACTATGGCTACACCTTC. The chain links TRBV7-8 to TRBJ1-2; 8 positions agree with TRBD1. The length of the CDR3 is 15 residues. The J segment lost 3 bases and the V segment lost 1 base, leaving 4 bases of the junction unmatched. Germline V lookup: CDR1 SGHVS, CDR2 FQNEAQ.

J is TRBJ1-1 and V is TRBV5-5; TRBD1 might be the D (5 bases). Per the germline V gene, CDR1 is SGHKS and CDR2 is YYEKEE (reference sequence). The CDR3 sequence is 15 residues long. V gave up 0 bases and J gave up 1 base, with 10 bases separating them. Here the CDR3 DNA reads TGTGCCAGCAGCTTGGGCAGGGCTTCGAACACTGAAGCTTTCTTT. Amino acid sequence: CASSLGRASNTEAFF. The full variable domain, its missing parts supplied by reference TRBV5-5 and TRBJ1-1, is DAGVTQSPTHLIKTRGQQVTLRCSPISGHKSVSWYQQVLGQGPQFIFQYYEKEERGRGNFPDRFSARQFPNYSSELNVNALLLGDSALYLCASSLGRASNTEAFFGQGTRLTVV.

The sample holds a few counts of this clone. The chain employs TRBV28 and TRBJ1-2; TRBD1 matches 7 bases. J lost 4 bases, V lost 5 bases, and 7 bases had no gene match. CDR1 MDHEN and CDR2 SYDVKM come from the germline V gene. The CDR3 is made up of 14 amino acids. In nucleotides, the CDR3 is TGTGCCAGCAGTCAGACAGGGCGAACCTATGGCTACACCTTC. Translation gives CASSQTGRTYGYTF.

The V and J genes are TRBV5-5 and TRBJ2-7, with a possible D match to TRBD1 (6 bases). CDR3 length equals 14 residues. The germline V gene encodes CDR1 SGHKS and CDR2 YYEKEE (reference sequence). V lost 4 bases, J lost 2 bases, and 13 bases lay in between. This CDR3 reads CASSPRTVPYEQYF. DNA of the CDR3: TGTGCCAGCAGCCCCCGGACAGTGCCCTACGAGCAGTACTTC. The whole variable domain, remainder taken from reference TRBV5-5 and TRBJ2-7, is DAGVTQSPTHLIKTRGQQVTLRCSPISGHKSVSWYQQVLGQGPQFIFQYYEKEERGRGNFPDRFSARQFPNYSSELNVNALLLGDSALYLCASSPRTVPYEQYFGPGTRLTVT.

V is TRBV14 and J is TRBJ1-1; no reliable D call. Germline CDR1 and CDR2: SGHDN and FVKESK. V lost 5 bases to trimming and J lost 2 bases, with 9 bases between them. This CDR3 spans 13 amino acids. Here the CDR3 reads CASSWALNTEAFF. The CDR3 DNA follows: TGTGCCAGCAGCTGGGCCCTAAACACTGAAGCTTTCTTT.

The chain has TRBV13 and TRBJ1-1; 8 bases fit TRBD1. Germline CDR1 PRHDT, CDR2 FYEKMQ (reference sequence). The CDR3 runs to 19 residues. V lost 1 base to trimming and J lost 5 bases; unmatched junction nucleotides: 18. CDR3 bases: TGTGCCAGCAGCTTAGCGGCCCCCAGGGGGCGTACGGGGTATACTGAAGCTTTCTTT. Protein product: CASSLAAPRGRTGYTEAFF.

Remarks on this clone: This sample includes further DNA sequences coding for the same CDR3. The chain combines TRBV5-1 with TRBJ1-5, with D uncertain. This CDR3 has 13 residues. The ends were cut back, 0 bases at V and 2 bases at J, with 3 bases in the middle. CDR1 and CDR2 (germline): SGHRS, YFSETQ. Here the CDR3 DNA reads TGCGCCAGCAGCTTGGTCGGCAATCAGCCCCAGCATTTT. It codes for CASSLVGNQPQHF. The variable domain in full, with the rest retrieved from reference TRBV5-1 and TRBJ1-5, is KAGVTQTPRYLIKTRGQQVTLSCSPISGHRSVSWYQQTPGQGLQFLFEYFSETQRNKGNFPGRFSGRQFSNSRSEMNVSTLELGDSALYLCASSLVGNQPQHFGDGTRLSIL.

The chain uses TRBV5-1 and TRBJ2-5; TRBD1 might be the D (5 bases). The length of the CDR3 is 14 residues. Germline lookup yields CDR1 SGHRS and CDR2 YFSETQ. V dropped 4 bases and J dropped 5 bases, with 15 bases sitting between them. The CDR3 loop reads CASSADRPGETQYF. Here the CDR3 DNA reads TGCGCCAGCAGCGCCGACAGACCGGGTGAGACCCAGTACTTC.

The table lists this clone with a few counts. This rearrangement joins TRBV6-5 to TRBJ2-7; D possibly corresponds to TRBD1 (6 bases). Germline V gives CDR1 MNHEY, CDR2 SVGAGI. V was cut by 6 bases and J by 10 bases, with 19 bases left in between. This CDR3 has 13 residues. As DNA, the CDR3 is TGTGCCAGCAGCCAGGGGTCGATAACGGTTCAGTACTTC. This gives the protein CASSQGSITVQYF.

The chain links TRBV28 to TRBJ1-1; unclear D gene. Germline lookup yields CDR1 MDHEN and CDR2 SYDVKM. V dropped 0 bases and J dropped 0 bases, with 11 bases sitting between them. The CDR3 contains 16 residues. The CDR3 region has the DNA TGTGCCAGCAGTTTATGGGGGAGAGACCTGAACACTGAAGCTTTCTTT. The encoded protein is CASSLWGRDLNTEAFF. Filled out from reference TRBV28 and TRBJ1-1, the complete variable domain reads DVKVTQSSRYLVKRTGEKVFLECVQDMDHENMFWYRQDPGLGLRLIYFSYDVKMKEKGDIPEGYSVSREKKERFSLILESASTNQTSMYLCASSLWGRDLNTEAFFGQGTRLTVV.

The chain employs TRBV5-4 and TRBJ1-3, with a possible D match to TRBD1 (6 bases). CDR3 length: 17 amino acids. Looked up from germline, CDR1 is SGHNT and CDR2 is YYREEE (reference sequence). V was cut by 3 bases and J by 0 bases, with 16 bases left in between. CDR3 protein: CASSSRQAKSSGNTIYF. The CDR3 bases are TGTGCCAGCAGCTCCAGACAGGCTAAGAGCTCTGGAAACACCATATATTTT.

The CDR3 spells CASSLDVGSYEQYF. The CDR3 DNA reads TGCGCCAGCAGCTTGGATGTCGGCTCCTACGAGCAGTACTTC. V usage is TRBV5-1 and J usage is TRBJ2-7; no reliable D call. The CDR3 runs to 14 residues. Between the trimmed V and J ends, which lost 0 bases and 0 bases, there was a span of 7 bases. Germline CDR1 and CDR2: SGHRS and YFSETQ.

The chain couples TRBV9 to TRBJ2-7; 9 nucleotides agree with TRBD1. CDR3 size: 16 residues. V gave up 3 bases and J gave up 1 base; unmatched junction bases: 8. Germline CDR1 and CDR2: SGDLS and YYNGEE. Written as DNA, the CDR3 is TGTGCCAGCAGCGGACCGGGACAGGGACCGTCCTACGAGCAGTACTTC. Translated, it gives CASSGPGQGPSYEQYF.

J is TRBJ2-3 and V is TRBV13, with 14 bases identical to TRBD2. Germline lookup yields CDR1 PRHDT and CDR2 FYEKMQ (reference sequence). J was trimmed by 2 bases and V by 1 base; bases with no gene match: 5. This CDR3 region has 18 residues. The CDR3 sequence is CASSLAGTSGGLTDTQYF. The CDR3, as DNA: TGTGCCAGCAGCTTAGCCGGGACTAGCGGGGGACTCACAGATACGCAGTATTTT.

The chain is built from TRBV6-5 and TRBJ2-3; D is possibly TRBD2 (5 bases). Trimming removed 0 bases at V and 10 bases at J, with 14 bases between. Germline CDR1 and CDR2: MNHEY and SVGAGI. The CDR3 covers 14 residues. As DNA, the CDR3 is TGTGCCAGCAGTTACTCTATGCGGGTATCGGCGCAGTATTTT. This gives the protein CASSYSMRVSAQYF.

The chain recombines TRBV5-1 with TRBJ1-2; 7 bases fit TRBD1. Germline assignment: CDR1 SGHRS and CDR2 YFSETQ. Germline trimming cut 3 bases from V and 0 bases from J; bases unmatched to any gene: 8. This CDR3 is built from 16 residues. In DNA, the CDR3 is TGCGCCAGCAGCTCGGGCGGACAGGCCTCTAACTATGGCTACACCTTC. This encodes CASSSGGQASNYGYTF.

V is TRBV3-1 (or the pseudogene TRBV3-2) and J is TRBJ2-1, with 10 positions matching TRBD2. The CDR3 contains 16 residues. CDR1 and CDR2 from the germline V gene are LGHDT and YNNKEL (reference sequence). The V gene end was trimmed by 4 bases and the J gene end by 3 bases; junction bases not matched to a gene: 6. The CDR3 DNA sequence: TGTGCCAGCAGCCCAGTGGCTAGCGGGGGCTACAATGAGCAGTTCTTC. Its translation: CASSPVASGGYNEQFF.

This clone was seen repeatedly, ten times or more. This chain uses TRBV4-2 with TRBJ1-6, with D possibly being TRBD1 (5 bases). The CDR3 is 21 residues long. V was trimmed by 1 base and J by 0 bases, leaving 22 bases between them. CDR1 is LGHNA and CDR2 is YNFKEQ in the germline V gene. In DNA form, the CDR3 reads TGTGCCAGCAGCCAAGTCGCCCCCACGCAGGGCCCTAGCTCCTATAATTCACCCCTCCACTTT. Its translation: CASSQVAPTQGPSSYNSPLHF.

The chain employs TRBV10-3 and TRBJ2-7, with D unclear. Germline V gene sequence: CDR1 ENHRY, CDR2 SYGVKD. The CDR3 length is 15 residues. V dropped 3 bases and J dropped 4 bases, with 16 bases sitting between them. The CDR3 region has the DNA TGTGCCATCAGTGACCTCCTAGTTTCGGGTTACGAGCAGTACTTC. Its protein is CAISDLLVSGYEQYF.

The V call is TRBV7-3, the J call TRBJ2-1, with D uncertain. V gave up 2 bases and J gave up 8 bases, with 10 bases separating them. Germline-derived CDR1 and CDR2 are SGHTA and FQGTGA. The CDR3 is made up of 13 amino acids. CDR3: CASSLEVYYEQFF. For the CDR3, the DNA is TGTGCCAGCAGCTTAGAGGTCTATTATGAGCAGTTCTTC.

This chain uses TRBV4-3 with TRBJ2-7; 9 bases are shared with TRBD2. The V segment lost 2 bases and the J segment 12 bases; nucleotides outside the gene matches: 14. The germline gives CDR1 LGHNA, CDR2 YSLEER. This CDR3 has 15 residues. CDR3 DNA: TGCGCCAGCAGCCAAAGGGGGGTAGCGGGGGACCCATTGTACTTC. Protein product: CASSQRGVAGDPLYF.

J is TRBJ1-5 and V is TRBV5-1, with 9 nucleotides matching TRBD1. V dropped 4 bases and J dropped 3; count of bases not matched to a gene: 5. CDR3 length equals 15 residues. Germline V gives CDR1 SGHRS, CDR2 YFSETQ. The CDR3 loop is CASSTGTGHNQPQHF. CDR3 bases: TGCGCCAGCAGCACCGGGACAGGGCACAATCAGCCCCAGCATTTT.

The CDR3: CASSQWVAGHSYNEQFF. Written as DNA, the CDR3 is TGTGCCAGCAGCCAATGGGTAGCGGGGCACTCCTACAATGAGCAGTTCTTC. The genes are TRBV3-1 (or the pseudogene TRBV3-2) and TRBJ2-1, with TRBD2 matching 8 bases. Trimming at V came to 2 bases and at J to 0 bases, leaving 6 bases not matched to a gene. This CDR3 is 17 amino acids long. Germline V gene data show CDR1 as LGHDT and CDR2 as YNNKEL (reference sequence).

The V call is TRBV9, the J call TRBJ2-7, with 7 positions matching TRBD1. Germline CDR1 reads SGDLS; CDR2 reads YYNGEE. The CDR3 has 14 amino acids. V gave up 4 bases and J gave up 0 bases; unmatched junction bases: 4. The CDR3: CASSPTGPSYEQYF. The CDR3 DNA follows: TGTGCCAGCAGCCCGACAGGGCCCTCCTACGAGCAGTACTTC.

This chain connects TRBV29-1 to TRBJ1-1; 7 bases fit TRBD1. Germline CDR1 SQVTM, CDR2 ANQGSEA. Trimming took 4 bases from V and 3 from J; bases not matched to a gene: 11. The CDR3 is 15 amino acids. CDR3 nucleotides: TGCAGCGTTGTAGGAAGGGGGCAAGGGGACACTGAAGCTTTCTTT. It yields the protein CSVVGRGQGDTEAFF.

V usage is TRBV19 and J usage is TRBJ1-5; D possibly corresponds to TRBD1 (5 bases). V lost 1 base and J 2 bases, leaving 9 bases between the germline ends. Germline values: CDR1 LNHDA, CDR2 SQIVND (reference sequence). The CDR3 consists of 15 residues. The CDR3 nucleotides read TGTGCCAGTAGTATAGTTCCGGGGGGCAATCAGCCCCAGCATTTT. It translates to CASSIVPGGNQPQHF. The whole variable domain, remainder taken from reference TRBV19 and TRBJ1-5, is DGGITQSPKYLFRKEGQNVTLSCEQNLNHDAMYWYRQDPGQGLRLIYYSQIVNDFQKGDIAEGYSVSREKKESFPLTVTSAQKNPTAFYLCASSIVPGGNQPQHFGDGTRLSIL.

The chain couples TRBV2 to TRBJ1-4; 9 nucleotides line up with TRBD1. CDR3 length equals 13 residues. Germline CDR1 and CDR2: SNHLY and FYNNEI. Trimming at V came to 8 bases and at J to 8 bases, leaving 6 bases not matched to a gene. In DNA form, the CDR3 reads TGTGCCAGCGCCGGGACAGGGAACGAAAAACTGTTTTTT. This encodes CASAGTGNEKLFF. The full variable domain, with the rest looked up from reference TRBV2 and TRBJ1-4, is EPEVTQTPSHQVTQMGQEVILRCVPISNHLYFYWYRQILGQKVEFLVSFYNNEISEKSEIFDDQFSVERPDGSNFTLKIRSTKLEDSAMYFCASAGTGNEKLFFGSGTQLSVL.